This passage covers 28 T cell receptor beta chains from one sample sequenced in a study of blood T cell repertoires in COVID-19. Data came from immunoSEQ multiplex PCR; TCRdb stores just in-frame clones and leaves some out. The top ten hold under 7% of the sample, which has about 160,000 clones, about 85% seen once. Sequencing input: peripheral blood. All receptors come from a woman between 45 and 60 years old with COVID-19, enrolled during active disease.

This clone was seen once. This rearrangement joins TRBV7-2 to TRBJ2-7; weak D call: TRBD1 (6 bases). This CDR3 is built from 13 residues. Germline V gives CDR1 SGHTA, CDR2 FQGNSA. Between the trimmed V and J ends, which lost 4 bases and 2 bases, there was a span of 9 bases. The CDR3 bases are TGTGCCAGCAGCTCACAGGGCCCCTACGAGCAGTACTTC. It encodes CASSSQGPYEQYF.

This chain links TRBV6-5 with TRBJ2-7, with D possibly matching TRBD1 (5 bases). The CDR3 runs 14 residues. Germline CDR1 is MNHEY and CDR2 is SVGAGI. Deletions cut 6 bases from V and 3 bases from J, with 15 bases between. The CDR3 nucleotides read TGTGCCAGCAGCATAAATCAGGGAAACTACGAGCAGTACTTC. Its translation: CASSINQGNYEQYF.

V usage is TRBV12-3 or TRBV12-4 and J usage is TRBJ1-1; D is perhaps TRBD1 (5 bases). The V end lost 8 bases, the J end lost 8 bases, and 15 bases lay between the germline ends. This CDR3 is 12 amino acids long. CDR3 residues: CASGGMGGEAFF. The CDR3 DNA is TGTGCCAGCGGAGGGATGGGGGGAGAAGCTTTCTTT.

The table lists this clone with a few counts. At one boundary the junction diverges from the germline segment, which might be a read error. The V and J genes are TRBV7-7 and TRBJ2-3; 9 bases line up with TRBD2. The CDR3 totals 17 residues. In germline, CDR1 is SSHAT, CDR2 FNYEAQ (reference sequence). The CDR3, as DNA: TGTGCTAGCAGCTTATCCCTAGCGGGGTCAGGATCAGATACGCAGTATTTT. Translated, it gives CASSLSLAGSGSDTQYF.

The chain links TRBV7-2 to TRBJ1-5, with D unclear. V was pared by 1 base and J by 13 bases, with 11 bases between. The CDR3 consists of 12 residues. The germline V gene encodes CDR1 SGHTA and CDR2 FQGNSA. The DNA for the CDR3 is TGTGCCAGCAGCTTAGGTTCCCGGGGACAGCATTTT. This sequence encodes CASSLGSRGQHF. The whole variable domain, remainder taken from reference TRBV7-2 and TRBJ1-5, is GAGVSQSPSNKVTEKGKDVELRCDPISGHTALYWYRQSLGQGLEFLIYFQGNSAPDKSGLPSDRFSAERTGGSVSTLTIQRTQQEDSAVYLCASSLGSRGQHFGDGTRLSIL.

The chain links TRBV2 to TRBJ1-4; TRBD1 aligns across 7 bases. This CDR3 region has 13 residues. Germline CDR1 and CDR2: SNHLY and FYNNEI. Trimming cost V 6 bases and J 2 bases; bases outside gene matches: 0. CDR3 protein: CASSRGTNEKLFF. CDR3 nucleotide sequence: TGTGCCAGCAGCAGGGGGACTAATGAAAAACTGTTTTTT. The full variable domain, rest sourced from reference TRBV2 and TRBJ1-4, is EPEVTQTPSHQVTQMGQEVILRCVPISNHLYFYWYRQILGQKVEFLVSFYNNEISEKSEIFDDQFSVERPDGSNFTLKIRSTKLEDSAMYFCASSRGTNEKLFFGSGTQLSVL.

The rearrangement links TRBV19 to TRBJ2-3, with TRBD2 as a possible D gene (7 bases). CDR1 and CDR2 (germline): LNHDA, SQIVND (reference sequence). CDR3 length: 14 amino acids. V lost 9 bases, J lost 6 bases, and 19 bases lay in between. This CDR3 reads CASRDPGGSDTQYF. The CDR3 region has the DNA TGTGCCAGCAGGGACCCGGGGGGCTCCGATACGCAGTATTTT.

The genes are TRBV7-6 and TRBJ1-2; D possibly corresponds to TRBD1 (5 bases). Trimming stripped 5 bases from V and 3 bases from J, with 10 bases between. Germline loops: CDR1 SGHVS, CDR2 FNYEAQ. CDR3 length equals 13 residues. This CDR3 reads CASSPGQHYGYTF. The CDR3 DNA reads as TGTGCCAGCAGCCCTGGACAACACTATGGCTACACCTTC.

The gene calls are TRBV11-2 and TRBJ2-1; 7 nucleotides align to TRBD2. Germline V lookup: CDR1 SGHAT, CDR2 FQNNGV. The J segment lost 1 base and the V segment lost 3 bases, leaving 3 bases of the junction unmatched. The CDR3 spans 15 residues. CDR3 coding DNA: TGTGCCAGCAGCTTGTGGGGGGGATCCTACAATGAGCAGTTCTTC. Amino acids: CASSLWGGSYNEQFF.

The chain links TRBV2 to TRBJ2-2, with a possible D match to TRBD1 (6 bases). The germline gives CDR1 SNHLY, CDR2 FYNNEI. V gave up 5 bases and J gave up 7 bases, with 14 bases separating them. There are 14 residues in the CDR3. The CDR3 region is CASSWTEGVGELFF. CDR3 sequence (DNA): TGTGCCAGCAGTTGGACAGAGGGAGTCGGGGAGCTGTTTTTT.

Written as DNA, the CDR3 is TGTGCCAGCAGCGACCGACGGAGCTCTGGAAACACCATATATTTT. It codes for CASSDRRSSGNTIYF. The chain employs TRBV7-2 and TRBJ1-3, with no clear D. With 5 bases removed from V and 0 bases from J, the gap between germline ends came to 11 bases. CDR3 length: 15 residues. Germline V gene lookup returns CDR1 SGHTA and CDR2 FQGNSA.

V gene TRBV4-1 combines with J gene TRBJ1-5; the match to TRBD1 covers 7 bases. This CDR3 has 15 amino acids. The V gene's germline CDR1 is MGHRA and CDR2 YSYEKL. The ends lost 3 bases at V and 2 bases at J; junction bases unmatched: 4. CDR3 loop: CASSHRQGGNQPQHF. The DNA for the CDR3 is TGCGCCAGCAGCCACCGACAGGGCGGCAATCAGCCCCAGCATTTT.

The V and J genes are TRBV24-1 and TRBJ2-5; 8 nucleotides agree with TRBD2. CDR1 KGHDR and CDR2 SFDVKD come from the germline V gene. The V and J ends lost 0 bases and 0 bases, in that order; junction bases with no gene match: 8. The CDR3 extends over 18 amino acids. CDR3 loop: CATSDLPSGGRYQETQYF. The CDR3 DNA is TGTGCCACCAGTGATTTGCCCAGCGGGGGCCGGTACCAAGAGACCCAGTACTTC.

The chain carries TRBV14 and TRBJ2-6, with 8 positions matching TRBD1. Germline V gene lookup returns CDR1 SGHDN and CDR2 FVKESK. The CDR3 is 18 amino acids. With 3 bases clipped from V and 0 bases from J, the junction kept 7 bases outside the gene matches. This chain's CDR3 is CASSHVGTGFSGANVLTF. The CDR3 DNA reads TGTGCCAGCAGCCACGTCGGGACAGGATTCTCTGGGGCCAACGTCCTGACTTTC.

The V and J genes are TRBV7-2 and TRBJ2-7, with D perhaps matching TRBD2 (6 bases). V dropped 6 bases and J dropped 5 bases, with 20 bases sitting between them. CDR1 and CDR2 (germline): SGHTA, FQGNSA. The CDR3 spans 15 residues. Written as DNA, the CDR3 is TGTGCCAGCAGTTTCCAATTAGAGGGAGGCAACGAGCAGTACTTC. This encodes CASSFQLEGGNEQYF.

The chain couples TRBV5-4 to TRBJ1-2; D gene uncertain. This CDR3 region has 12 residues. V gave up 5 bases and J gave up 6 bases, with 11 bases separating them. The germline gives CDR1 SGHNT, CDR2 YYREEE (reference sequence). The CDR3 DNA reads TGTGCCAGCAGTGTAGATACGAATGGCTACACCTTC. Its translation is CASSVDTNGYTF.

The V call is TRBV28, the J call TRBJ2-7; 8 positions agree with TRBD2. Losses at the gene ends were 5 bases for V and 5 bases for J; bases not matched to a gene: 11. The germline V gene has CDR1 MDHEN and CDR2 SYDVKM. There are 15 residues in the CDR3. CDR3 in DNA: TGTGCCAGCAGTCCCAGCGCAGCGGGGGACAACGAGCAGTACTTC. Its protein is CASSPSAAGDNEQYF.

The chain carries TRBV7-9 and TRBJ1-4; 9 bases are a match to TRBD1. V was clipped by 5 bases and J by 4 bases; unmatched bases: 2. Germline V lookup: CDR1 SEHNR, CDR2 FQNEAQ (reference sequence). The CDR3 has 14 residues. This CDR3 is CASSQGQGNEKLFF. The CDR3 DNA sequence: TGTGCCAGCAGCCAGGGACAGGGTAATGAAAAACTGTTTTTT.

The V gene is TRBV5-4, the J gene TRBJ2-7; D may be TRBD1 (6 bases). The CDR3 loop spans 15 amino acids. Germline V gene lookup returns CDR1 SGHNT and CDR2 YYREEE (reference sequence). V dropped 0 bases and J dropped 0 bases, with 10 bases sitting between them. Here the CDR3 reads CASSLVAGASYEQYF. For the CDR3, the DNA is TGTGCCAGCAGCTTGGTGGCAGGGGCCTCCTACGAGCAGTACTTC.

V and J are TRBV15 and TRBJ1-5, with no clear D. Looked up from germline, CDR1 is LNHNV and CDR2 is YYDKDF (reference sequence). V lost 0 bases to trimming and J lost 1 base, with 13 bases between them. This CDR3 is 17 amino acids long. The CDR3 sequence is CATSREAAGQSNQPQHF. CDR3 coding DNA: TGTGCCACCAGCAGAGAGGCTGCAGGCCAGAGCAATCAGCCCCAGCATTTT.

V usage is TRBV18 and J usage is TRBJ2-1, with 9 bases matching TRBD1. V gave up 3 bases and J gave up 3 bases; unmatched junction bases: 6. Germline-derived CDR1 and CDR2 are KGHSH and LQKENI. There are 16 residues in the CDR3. The CDR3, as DNA: TGTGCCAGCTCACCGAGGGGGACAGGGCTCTACAATGAGCAGTTCTTC. Translated, it gives CASSPRGTGLYNEQFF.

The gene calls are TRBV6-5 and TRBJ2-1, with 9 nucleotides matching TRBD2. This CDR3 has 16 amino acids. Unmatched junction bases numbered 3, after V lost 3 bases and J lost 0 bases. Per the germline V gene, CDR1 is MNHEY and CDR2 is SVGAGI. In DNA form, the CDR3 reads TGTGCCAGCAGTTATTTAGCGGGGGTCTCCTACAATGAGCAGTTCTTC. Amino acid sequence: CASSYLAGVSYNEQFF.

The J gene is TRBJ2-3, the V gene TRBV6-2 or TRBV6-3, with D hard to call. Germline V gene lookup returns CDR1 MNHEY and CDR2 SVGEGT. V lost 6 bases and J 4 bases, leaving 14 bases between the germline ends. The CDR3 spans 14 residues. The chain's CDR3 is CASSRGPGSDTQYF. CDR3 nucleotide sequence: TGTGCCAGCAGCCGTGGCCCTGGCTCAGATACGCAGTATTTT.

This clone was counted between two and nine times. The chain links TRBV5-4 to TRBJ1-2; maybe TRBD1 (5 bases). The V and J ends lost 0 bases and 8 bases respectively, with 14 bases between them. The CDR3 loop spans 14 amino acids. Germline V gives CDR1 SGHNT, CDR2 YYREEE (reference sequence). DNA of the CDR3: TGTGCCAGCAGCTTGGTAGGGGCCTGGGAAGGCTACACCTTC. Residues: CASSLVGAWEGYTF.

As DNA, the CDR3 is TGCGCCAGCAGTGAGTCGGTGACAGGGGGAGAGCAGTACTTC. The encoded protein is CASSESVTGGEQYF. V gene TRBV10-1 combines with J gene TRBJ2-7, with 9 bases matching TRBD1. Trimming removed 0 bases from V and 7 bases from J; junction bases left unmatched: 4. Germline CDR1 is WNHNN and CDR2 is SYGVQD (reference sequence). The CDR3 loop spans 14 amino acids.

This chain joins TRBV10-3 and TRBJ1-4; possibly TRBD1 for D (5 bases). The V gene lost 0 bases and the J gene lost 6 bases, with 11 bases spanning the gap. The CDR3 consists of 15 residues. CDR1 and CDR2 (germline): ENHRY, SYGVKD. The CDR3 sequence: CAISESTGADEKLFF. In nucleotides, the CDR3 is TGTGCCATCAGTGAGTCGACTGGGGCGGATGAAAAACTGTTTTTT.

The CDR3 nucleotides are TGTGCCAGCAGTGATAGTCGGGGAATCGCTGAAGCTTTCTTT. The encoded protein is CASSDSRGIAEAFF. The chain links TRBV25-1 to TRBJ1-1; D gene unclear. The CDR3 is made up of 14 amino acids. Trimming took 3 bases from V and 6 from J, leaving 14 bases between them. CDR1 and CDR2 from the germline V gene are MGHDK and SYGVNS.

This clone was found many times. The rearrangement joins TRBV7-2 to TRBJ1-5, with D unresolved. The CDR3 length is 13 residues. With 5 bases removed from V and 6 bases from J, the gap between germline ends came to 11 bases. Germline values: CDR1 SGHTA, CDR2 FQGNSA. Here the CDR3 reads CASSPVRGQPQHF. The DNA for the CDR3 is TGTGCCAGCAGCCCAGTCAGAGGTCAGCCCCAGCATTTT.